The subject of this entry is one T cell receptor (beta chain). Its antigen is as yet unknown. CDR1 and CDR2 from the germline V gene are SGHRS and YFSETQ. Trimming stripped 1 base from V and 0 bases from J, with 16 bases between. The CDR3 sequence is 18 residues long. Deep-level settings were used for running the assay. Genomic DNA of each subset was evenly split across several immunoSEQ plates. Method: immunoSEQ multiplex PCR; TCRdb's copy keeps in-frame clones and lacks some. Of 95,000 to 120,000 clones listed, around 66% are singletons. This specimen belongs to a study of shared clonotypes between healthy human individuals. Study-wide results and caveats: Relative to clonotypes present in all four donors, those not shared had lower generation probabilities.

Material: memory CD8+ T cells sorted from blood. Sample subset: CD45RO+ cells pooled with CCR7-negative TemRA cells. This clonotype was sampled from a woman under 40 in good health. The V and J genes are TRBV5-1 and TRBJ2-2; no clear D. CDR3 residues: CASSLIFAWTPNTGELFF. CDR3 sequence (DNA): TGCGCCAGCAGCTTGATATTCGCCTGGACCCCGAACACCGGGGAGCTGTTTTTT.